The T cell receptor (beta chain) under discussion was sequenced for a study of cytomegalovirus exposure and HLA in healthy donors. CDR3 size: 16 residues. The germline CDR1 and CDR2 sequences are SGHVS and FNYEAQ. With V trimmed by 8 bases and J by 4 bases, 10 bases remained unmatched. General observations from the study: The listing of 150 to 200 TCR beta chains classed them as cytomegalovirus-associated. Across HLA loci, a later analysis found differing TCR association rates, with DRB1 most and HLA-C fewest. Solely CMV serostatus was available to characterize immune exposure.

The PCR employed 60 Vbeta primers together with 13 Jbeta primers. In the original analysis: Approximately 79 million unique TCR beta chains, about 10 million of them shared, were counted by a later analysis. Measured with immunoSEQ multiplex PCR; TCRdb has only the in-frame clones, and not every one. V and J calls and clone size are copied from that table; D and trimming were computed from the DNA. The table has roughly 230,000 clones, about 90% seen once. In regard to this clone: Antigen specificity is unknown.

The sequenced material came from PBMCs. The receptor comes from a girl aged 2 to 10 in good health and CMV-seronegative. V usage is TRBV7-6 and J usage is TRBJ2-1; 11 nucleotides align to TRBD2. The CDR3 DNA sequence: TGTGCCAGCGCTGGGGGTAGCGGGAGGGGATACAATGAGCAGTTCTTC. Amino acids: CASAGGSGRGYNEQFF.